This TCR beta chain stems from a study of cytomegalovirus exposure and HLA in healthy donors. This CDR3 is 14 amino acids long. In germline, CDR1 is MDHEN, CDR2 SYDVKM. V lost 7 bases, J lost 4 bases, and 6 bases stayed unmatched. The PCR had 60 Vbeta and 13 Jbeta primers. The protocol was immunoSEQ multiplex PCR, while the TCRdb copy is restricted to in-frame clones and leaves out a portion. The sample has roughly 120,000 clones; 82% are singletons. The chain couples TRBV28 to TRBJ2-2, with TRBD1 matching 7 bases. Sample: PBMCs. The source of this sequence is a woman aged 18-35 years in good health and CMV-seronegative. The CDR3 DNA is TGTGCCAGCAAACGACAGGGCGGCACCGGGGAGCTGTTTTTT. Protein: CASKRQGGTGELFF.